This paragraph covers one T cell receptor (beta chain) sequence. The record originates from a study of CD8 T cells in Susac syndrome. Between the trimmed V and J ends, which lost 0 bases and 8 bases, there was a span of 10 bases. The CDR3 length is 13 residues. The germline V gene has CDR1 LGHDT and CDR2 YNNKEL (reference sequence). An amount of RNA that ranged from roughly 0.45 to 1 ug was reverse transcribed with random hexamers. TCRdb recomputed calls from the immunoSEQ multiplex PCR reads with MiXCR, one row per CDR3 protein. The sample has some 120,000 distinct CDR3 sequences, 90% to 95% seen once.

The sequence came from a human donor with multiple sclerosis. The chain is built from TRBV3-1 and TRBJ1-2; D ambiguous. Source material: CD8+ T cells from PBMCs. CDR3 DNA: TGTGCCAGCAGCCAAGAAACTGCTCGGGGCTACACCTTC. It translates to CASSQETARGYTF.